The entry that follows covers one T cell receptor (beta chain) sequence. The antigen remains unidentified. The germline CDR1 and CDR2 sequences are SGHRS and YFSETQ. The ends were cut back, 7 bases at V and 2 bases at J, with 11 bases in the middle. The CDR3 has 13 residues. Sequencing was performed with immunoSEQ multiplex PCR; in TCRdb, only in-frame clones are kept and a portion is missing. Of about 100,000 clones in the sample, roughly nine tenths were seen once. This record comes from a study of T cell responses to AZD1222 COVID-19 vaccine. Study conclusions and caveats: Rises in breadth and depth of Spike-specific TCRs came after two AZD1222 doses.

This rearrangement joins TRBV5-1 to TRBJ2-3; perhaps TRBD2 as D (6 bases). The sample was peripheral blood, taken on day 0 of AZD1222 vaccination. The sequence came from an adult in good health. The CDR3 DNA reads TGCGCCAGCGGCCCGGGAGACACAGATACGCAGTATTTT. Translated: CASGPGDTDTQYF.